The 7 T cell receptor beta chains listed next were all sequenced from one sample in a study of T cell repertoires in cytomegalovirus infection. One entry per CDR3 protein results from TCRdb running MiXCR on the reads. Among approximately 170,000 distinct CDR3 sequences listed, 15% to 20% were seen once. Input material: CD8+ T cells from PBMCs. These receptors were taken from a human donor in good health (CMV status not recorded). Some clones in this sample may be carry-over from other donors' samples.

The genes are TRBV29-1 and TRBJ1-2; possible D gene TRBD1, 6 bases. Trimming stripped 5 bases from V and 7 bases from J, with 14 bases between. Germline CDR1 SQVTM, CDR2 ANQGSEA. The CDR3 has 12 residues. The CDR3 protein is CSVPGGATGYTF. The DNA for the CDR3 is TGCAGCGTTCCTGGGGGGGCAACTGGCTACACCTTC.

This clonotype turned up a few times. This chain joins TRBV7-2 and TRBJ2-3, with D unclear. With 0 bases removed from V and 6 bases from J, the gap between germline ends came to 10 bases. The CDR3 contains 14 residues. Germline V lookup: CDR1 SGHTA, CDR2 FQGNSA. The CDR3: CASSLALGSDTQYF. CDR3 DNA: TGTGCCAGCAGCTTAGCGCTAGGCTCGGATACGCAGTATTTT.

This clonotype was observed a handful of times. The chain combines TRBV12-5 with TRBJ1-5; 7 positions agree with TRBD1. CDR1 is LGHNT and CDR2 is FRNRAP in the germline V gene. The CDR3 has 13 amino acids. V lost 6 bases, J lost 7 bases, and 6 bases stayed unmatched. The CDR3 loop reads CASGQGLNQPQHF. CDR3 coding DNA: TGTGCTAGTGGACAGGGGCTAAACCAGCCCCAGCATTTT.

This clonotype was seen a handful of times. This chain connects TRBV29-1 to TRBJ2-7; D is possibly TRBD1 (6 bases). The germline CDR1 and CDR2 sequences are SQVTM and ANQGSEA. The CDR3 consists of 13 residues. Trimming took off 1 base at V and 2 bases at J, with 9 bases between the two ends. The CDR3 nucleotides are TGCAGCGTTGAAGCGCCAGGGGCCTACGAGCAGTACTTC. Translating it yields CSVEAPGAYEQYF.

This clonotype was found many times. The chain links TRBV7-2 to TRBJ1-2; D unresolved. V lost 9 bases to trimming and J lost 2 bases, with 10 bases between them. The CDR3 covers 12 residues. Per the germline V gene, CDR1 is SGHTA and CDR2 is FQGNSA. The CDR3 loop reads CASGLGNYGYTF. The CDR3 DNA reads as TGTGCCAGTGGGCTGGGGAACTATGGCTACACCTTC.

A few counts support this clonotype. V gene TRBV7-2 combines with J gene TRBJ1-1; D remains ambiguous. Germline V lookup: CDR1 SGHTA, CDR2 FQGNSA. V lost 1 base to trimming and J lost 7 bases, with 10 bases between them. This CDR3 contains 13 residues. The CDR3 spells CASSLELGIEAFF. The CDR3 region has the DNA TGTGCCAGCAGCTTAGAGTTGGGGATTGAAGCTTTCTTT.

The gene calls are TRBV2 and TRBJ1-2, with D maybe TRBD1 (5 bases). Per the germline V gene, CDR1 is SNHLY and CDR2 is FYNNEI. There are 15 residues in the CDR3. Between the trimmed V and J ends, which lost 10 bases and 4 bases, there was a span of 22 bases. CDR3 bases: TGTGCCACCCTCCGGATGGAGGGGCGAGTCTATGGCTACACCTTC. Protein product: CATLRMEGRVYGYTF.